The rows below give T cell receptor beta chains drawn from one sample of a study of Ad26.COV2.S vaccination and SARS-CoV-2 variants. TCRdb keeps only in-frame clones here, not all; method: immunoSEQ multiplex PCR. The sample carries about 450,000 clones, 75% to 90% recorded once. The sample here was peripheral blood, taken in a trial of Ad26.COV2.S vaccine versus placebo. Receptors originate from a person aged 18-60 years who received the Ad26.COV2.S COVID-19 vaccine or a placebo. Both conserved end residues are part of each CDR3.

j_gene,v_gene,CDR3aa
TRBJ2-3,TRBV19,CASSLGYRTASQPDTQYF
TRBJ1-4,TRBV4-1,CASSQGFRGTNEKLFF
TRBJ1-4,TRBV28,CASSKGGLGGTNEKLFF
TRBJ1-5,TRBV6-5,CAIGTAPNNQPQHF
TRBJ2-7,TRBV28,CASSLRGGTSYEQYF
TRBJ2-3,TRBV9,CASSPQADTQYF
TRBJ1-1,TRBV10-3,CAIRPGQGITEAFF
TRBJ2-2,TRBV27,CASSSIRQGGPGELFF
TRBJ2-5,TRBV4-3,CASSLSRGGETQYF
TRBJ1-2,TRBV6-6,CASSQDKDLGYTF
TRBJ2-1,TRBV15,CATSRVSGIFREQFF
TRBJ1-3,TRBV15,CATSRGGPGNTIYF
TRBJ1-5,TRBV28,CASSFIRGSSNQPQHF
TRBJ1-1,TRBV7-9,CASSSPLDTEAFF
TRBJ1-6,TRBV18,CASSPTSGPTDSPLHF
TRBJ2-7,TRBV7-2,CASSWETGGPYEQYF
TRBJ2-6,TRBV28,CASTGRSGANVLTF
TRBJ1-1,TRBV5-1,CASSLWAPNTEAFF
TRBJ1-6,TRBV19,CASSIPGFASPLHF
TRBJ2-7,TRBV6-5,CASSFGRPYEQYF
TRBJ2-6,TRBV4-3,CASSQRALSGANVLTF
TRBJ1-1,TRBV27,CASSLFGGTEAFF
TRBJ2-6,TRBV5-1,CASSAGTGRAGANVLTF
TRBJ1-1,TRBV28,CASSRTGYRLSTEAFF
TRBJ2-3,TRBV14,CASSQGSGSTDTQYF
TRBJ1-3,TRBV14,CASSPGWGTVSGNTIYF
TRBJ1-2,TRBV6-5,CASSYSGGQGRSGYTF